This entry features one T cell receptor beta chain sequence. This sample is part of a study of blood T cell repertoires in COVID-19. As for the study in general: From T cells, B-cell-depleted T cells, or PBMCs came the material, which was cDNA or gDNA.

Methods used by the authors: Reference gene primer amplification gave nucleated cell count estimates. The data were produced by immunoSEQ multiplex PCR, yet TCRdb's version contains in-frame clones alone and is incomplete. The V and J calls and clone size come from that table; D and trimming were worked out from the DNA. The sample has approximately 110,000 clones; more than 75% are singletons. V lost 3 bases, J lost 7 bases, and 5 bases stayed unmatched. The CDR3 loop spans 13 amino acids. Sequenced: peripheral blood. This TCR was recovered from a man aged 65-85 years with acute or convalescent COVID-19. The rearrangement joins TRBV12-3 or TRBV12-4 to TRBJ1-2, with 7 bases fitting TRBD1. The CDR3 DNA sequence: TGTGCCAGCAGTTTGGAGGGGGCAAGTGGCTACACCTTC. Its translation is CASSLEGASGYTF.